This record concerns one TCR beta chain sequence. This sample is part of a study of blood T cell repertoires in COVID-19. Study as a whole: Whether acute or convalescent, the COVID-19 samples came from the United States, Italy and Spain. From T cells, B-cell-depleted T cells, or PBMCs came the material, which was cDNA or gDNA.

From germline, CDR1 is MNHNS and CDR2 SASEGT. The CDR3 consists of 17 residues. V lost 4 bases and J lost 0, with 18 bases in between. As handled by the study authors: Estimation of nucleated cell counts relied on the amplification of reference gene primers. Sequencing used immunoSEQ multiplex PCR; TCRdb keeps in-frame clones, though not all of them. Clonal size and the V and J genes are those of that table, whereas D and trimming came from the DNA. Found here are tens of thousands of clones, about 87% of them singletons; the top ten hold around 9%. The rearrangement joins TRBV6-1 to TRBJ1-1, with TRBD1 as a possible D gene (6 bases). The TCR sequence derives from a human donor in a cohort sampled during active COVID-19. The sample comprised peripheral blood. In nucleotides, the CDR3 is TGTGCCAGCAGTGTGGGGGCATTCCTTGGGATGAACACTGAAGCTTTCTTT. Its translation is CASSVGAFLGMNTEAFF.